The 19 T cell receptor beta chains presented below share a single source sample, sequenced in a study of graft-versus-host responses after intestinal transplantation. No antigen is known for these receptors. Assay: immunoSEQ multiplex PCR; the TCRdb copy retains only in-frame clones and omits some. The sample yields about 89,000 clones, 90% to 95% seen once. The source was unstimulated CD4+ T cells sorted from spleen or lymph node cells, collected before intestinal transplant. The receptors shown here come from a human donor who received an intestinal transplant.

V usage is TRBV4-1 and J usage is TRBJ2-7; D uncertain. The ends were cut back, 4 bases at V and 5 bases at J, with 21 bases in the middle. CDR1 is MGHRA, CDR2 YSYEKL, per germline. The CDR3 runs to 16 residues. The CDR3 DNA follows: TGCGCCAGCAGCCTCGGTAGGCTTAAGGAGTTCGACGAGCAGTACTTC. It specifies CASSLGRLKEFDEQYF.

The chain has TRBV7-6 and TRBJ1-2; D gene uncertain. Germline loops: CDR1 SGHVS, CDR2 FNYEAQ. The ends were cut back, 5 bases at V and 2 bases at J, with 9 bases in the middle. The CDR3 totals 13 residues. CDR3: CASSRTENYGYTF. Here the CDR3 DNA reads TGTGCCAGCAGCCGAACAGAAAACTATGGCTACACCTTC.

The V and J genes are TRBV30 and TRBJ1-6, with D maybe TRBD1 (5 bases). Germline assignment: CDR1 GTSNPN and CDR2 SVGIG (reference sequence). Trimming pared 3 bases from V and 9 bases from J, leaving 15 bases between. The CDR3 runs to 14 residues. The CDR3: CAWRAGFRGSPLHF. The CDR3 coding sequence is TGTGCCTGGAGAGCGGGCTTTAGGGGTTCACCCCTCCACTTT.

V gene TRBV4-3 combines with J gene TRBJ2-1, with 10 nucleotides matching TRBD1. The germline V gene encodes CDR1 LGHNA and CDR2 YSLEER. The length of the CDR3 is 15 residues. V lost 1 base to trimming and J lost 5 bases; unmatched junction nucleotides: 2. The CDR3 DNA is TGCGCCAGCAGCCAAGGGGGGACAGGGGACAATGAGCAGTTCTTC. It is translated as CASSQGGTGDNEQFF.

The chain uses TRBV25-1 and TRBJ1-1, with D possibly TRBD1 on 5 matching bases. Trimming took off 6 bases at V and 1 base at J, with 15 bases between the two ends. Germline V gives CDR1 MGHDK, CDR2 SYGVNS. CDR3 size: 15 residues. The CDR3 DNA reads TGTGCCAGCAGGGCTTGGGGCAATGCGAACACTGAAGCTTTCTTT. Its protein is CASRAWGNANTEAFF.

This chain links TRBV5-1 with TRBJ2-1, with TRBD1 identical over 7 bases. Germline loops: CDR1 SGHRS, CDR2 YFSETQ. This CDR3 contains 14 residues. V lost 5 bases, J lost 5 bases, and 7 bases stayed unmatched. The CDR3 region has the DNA TGCGCCAGCAGTCGACAGGGTCAAAACAATGAGCAGTTCTTC. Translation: CASSRQGQNNEQFF. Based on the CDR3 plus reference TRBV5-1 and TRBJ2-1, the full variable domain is KAGVTQTPRYLIKTRGQQVTLSCSPISGHRSVSWYQQTPGQGLQFLFEYFSETQRNKGNFPGRFSGRQFSNSRSEMNVSTLELGDSALYLCASSRQGQNNEQFFGPGTRLTVL.

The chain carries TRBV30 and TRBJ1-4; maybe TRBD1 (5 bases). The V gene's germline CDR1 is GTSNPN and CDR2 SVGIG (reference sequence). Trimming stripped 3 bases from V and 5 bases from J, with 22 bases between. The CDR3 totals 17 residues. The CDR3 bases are TGTGCCTGGAGAGGCATTCGGGGGTACGAGGAAAATGAAAAACTGTTTTTT. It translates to CAWRGIRGYEENEKLFF.

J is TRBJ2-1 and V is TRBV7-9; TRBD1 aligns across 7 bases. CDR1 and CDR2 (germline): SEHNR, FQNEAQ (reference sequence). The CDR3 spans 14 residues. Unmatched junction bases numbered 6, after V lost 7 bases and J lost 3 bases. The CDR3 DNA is TGTGCCAGCACCCGGGACAGTGGCTACAATGAGCAGTTCTTC. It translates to CASTRDSGYNEQFF. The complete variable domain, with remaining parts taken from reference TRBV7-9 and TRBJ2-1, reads DTGVSQNPRHKITKRGQNVTFRCDPISEHNRLYWYRQTLGQGPEFLTYFQNEAQLEKSRLLSDRFSAERPKGSFSTLEIQRTEQGDSAMYLCASTRDSGYNEQFFGPGTRLTVL.

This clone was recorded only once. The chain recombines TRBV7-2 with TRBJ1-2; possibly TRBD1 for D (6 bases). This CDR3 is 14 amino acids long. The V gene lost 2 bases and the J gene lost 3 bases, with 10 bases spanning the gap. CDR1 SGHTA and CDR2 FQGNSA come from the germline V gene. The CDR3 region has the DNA TGTGCCAGCAGCTTAACCAGGGGTGACTATGGCTACACCTTC. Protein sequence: CASSLTRGDYGYTF.

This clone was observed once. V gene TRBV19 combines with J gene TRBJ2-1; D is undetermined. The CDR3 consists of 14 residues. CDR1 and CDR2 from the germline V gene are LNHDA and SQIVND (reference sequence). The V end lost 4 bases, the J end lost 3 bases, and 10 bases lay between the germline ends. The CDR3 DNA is TGTGCCAGTAGTAGGTCAGACTTCTACAATGAGCAGTTCTTC. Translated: CASSRSDFYNEQFF.

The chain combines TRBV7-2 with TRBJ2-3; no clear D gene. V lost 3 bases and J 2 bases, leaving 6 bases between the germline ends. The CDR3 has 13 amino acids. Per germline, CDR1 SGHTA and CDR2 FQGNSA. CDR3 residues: CASSFQDTDTQYF. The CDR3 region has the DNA TGTGCCAGCAGCTTCCAGGACACAGATACGCAGTATTTT.

The CDR3 loop reads CASSTSGGVNEQFF. The CDR3 nucleotides read TGCGCCAGCAGTACCAGCGGGGGGGTCAATGAGCAGTTCTTC. The chain carries TRBV10-2 and TRBJ2-1; 10 bases align to TRBD2. Germline V gene data show CDR1 as WSHSY and CDR2 as SAAADI. The length of the CDR3 is 14 residues. Trimming took 5 bases from V and 6 from J; bases not matched to a gene: 4.

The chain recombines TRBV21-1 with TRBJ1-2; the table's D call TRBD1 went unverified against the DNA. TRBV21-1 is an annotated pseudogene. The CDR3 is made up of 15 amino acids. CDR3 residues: CASSLRRGTGYGYTF. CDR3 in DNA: TGTGCCAGCAGCTTACGTCGGGGGACAGGCTATGGCTACACCTTC.

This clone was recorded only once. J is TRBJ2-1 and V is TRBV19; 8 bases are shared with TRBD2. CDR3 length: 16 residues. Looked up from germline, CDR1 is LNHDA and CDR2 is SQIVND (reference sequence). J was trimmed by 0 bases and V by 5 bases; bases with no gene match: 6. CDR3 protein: CASSLLAGRSYNEQFF. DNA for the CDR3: TGTGCCAGTAGTCTATTAGCGGGGCGCTCCTACAATGAGCAGTTCTTC.

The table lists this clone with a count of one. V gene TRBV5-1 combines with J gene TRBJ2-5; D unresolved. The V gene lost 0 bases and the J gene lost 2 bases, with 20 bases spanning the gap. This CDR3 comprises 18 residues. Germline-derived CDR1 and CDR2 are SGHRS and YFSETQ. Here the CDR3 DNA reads TGCGCCAGCAGCTTGGGACTTGCGCTGATTTTAGGTCAAGAGACCCAGTACTTC. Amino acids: CASSLGLALILGQETQYF.

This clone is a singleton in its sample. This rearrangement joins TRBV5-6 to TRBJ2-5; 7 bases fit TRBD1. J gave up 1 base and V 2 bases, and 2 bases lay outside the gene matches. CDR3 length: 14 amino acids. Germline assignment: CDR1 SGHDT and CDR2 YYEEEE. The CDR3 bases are TGTGCCAGCAGCTTCCGGGACAGCCAAGAGACCCAGTACTTC. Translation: CASSFRDSQETQYF.

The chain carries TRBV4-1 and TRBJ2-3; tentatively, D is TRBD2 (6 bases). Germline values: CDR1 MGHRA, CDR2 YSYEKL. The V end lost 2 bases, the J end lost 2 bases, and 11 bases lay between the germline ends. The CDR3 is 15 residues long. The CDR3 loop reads CASSQRGADTDTQYF. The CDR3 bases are TGCGCCAGCAGCCAACGCGGGGCCGACACAGATACGCAGTATTTT.

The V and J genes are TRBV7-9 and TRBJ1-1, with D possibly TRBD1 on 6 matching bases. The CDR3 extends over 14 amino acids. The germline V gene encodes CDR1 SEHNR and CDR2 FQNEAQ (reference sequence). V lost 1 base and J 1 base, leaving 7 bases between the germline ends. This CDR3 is CASSLVDRNTEAFF. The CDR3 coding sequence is TGTGCCAGCAGCTTAGTGGACAGGAACACTGAAGCTTTCTTT.

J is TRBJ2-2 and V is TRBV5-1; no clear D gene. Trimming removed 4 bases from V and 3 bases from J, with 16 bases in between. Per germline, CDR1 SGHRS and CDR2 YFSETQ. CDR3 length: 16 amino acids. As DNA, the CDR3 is TGCGCCAGCAGCCCCCCGCTCAGTCCGCACACCGGGGAGCTGTTTTTT. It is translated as CASSPPLSPHTGELFF.